Presented here are 12 T cell receptor beta chains from one specimen sequenced in a study of cytomegalovirus exposure and HLA in healthy donors. Sequenced by immunoSEQ multiplex PCR; TCRdb stores in-frame clones only, minus some. Here the sample spans 110,000 or so clones, about 91% being singletons. Input material: PBMCs. These TCRs come from a man younger than 35 in good health and CMV-seronegative.

The V call is TRBV18, the J call TRBJ2-1; TRBD2 matches at 9 bases. Looked up from germline, CDR1 is KGHSH and CDR2 is LQKENI. This CDR3 has 15 residues. With 0 bases clipped from V and 9 bases from J, the junction kept 6 bases outside the gene matches. Written as DNA, the CDR3 is TGTGCCAGCTCACCACCACCTAGCGGGGTTGGTGAGCAGTTCTTC. Translated: CASSPPPSGVGEQFF.

The V and J genes are TRBV10-1 and TRBJ2-3; 10 positions match TRBD2. J gave up 1 base and V 6 bases, and 4 bases lay outside the gene matches. Germline assignment: CDR1 WNHNN and CDR2 SYGVQD (reference sequence). The CDR3 has 15 amino acids. The CDR3 DNA reads TGCGCCAGCAGCCCCCTAGCGGGGGGCACAGATACGCAGTATTTT. It yields the protein CASSPLAGGTDTQYF.

The chain combines TRBV28 with TRBJ2-7; TRBD2 agrees at 10 bases. Germline loops: CDR1 MDHEN, CDR2 SYDVKM. Trimming took 7 bases from V and 5 from J; bases not matched to a gene: 5. The CDR3 length is 13 residues. The CDR3 DNA reads TGTGCCAGCATTAGCGGGAGGATGAACGAGCAGTACTTC. Translation gives CASISGRMNEQYF.

The CDR3 coding sequence is TGTGCCAGCAGTGATCCTCCGGGTGTCCCCGCTACTAACTATGGCTACACCTTC. This encodes CASSDPPGVPATNYGYTF. The rearrangement uses TRBV2 and TRBJ1-2; no firm D call. Per germline, CDR1 SNHLY and CDR2 FYNNEI. Deletions cut 3 bases from V and 0 bases from J, with 20 bases between. The CDR3 sequence is 18 residues long.

The chain combines TRBV11-2 with TRBJ1-2; TRBD1 aligns across 7 bases. Germline V gene sequence: CDR1 SGHAT, CDR2 FQNNGV. This CDR3 is built from 16 residues. With 1 base clipped from V and 4 bases from J, the junction kept 9 bases outside the gene matches. The DNA of the CDR3 is TGTGCCAGCAGCTTAGGTGCTATGGGACAGCTCTATGGCTACACCTTC. Translation: CASSLGAMGQLYGYTF.

The J gene is TRBJ2-7, the V gene TRBV7-2; the match to TRBD2 covers 7 bases. Germline CDR1 reads SGHTA; CDR2 reads FQGNSA. Unmatched junction bases numbered 8, after V lost 1 base and J lost 2 bases. This CDR3 has 16 amino acids. CDR3: CASSLVGSGAPYEQYF. DNA of the CDR3: TGTGCCAGCAGCTTAGTCGGGAGCGGGGCACCCTACGAGCAGTACTTC.

V usage is TRBV20-1 and J usage is TRBJ1-2; the D is unclear. CDR1 and CDR2 (germline): DFQATT, SNEGSKA (reference sequence). V lost 1 base, J lost 6 bases, and 6 bases lay in between. The CDR3 is 11 amino acids. The chain's CDR3 is CSARARDGYTF. CDR3 sequence (DNA): TGCAGTGCTAGAGCTCGCGATGGCTACACCTTC.

The chain recombines TRBV27 with TRBJ1-1; 9 nucleotides line up with TRBD1. The CDR3 is 16 amino acids. Per germline, CDR1 MNHEY and CDR2 SMNVEV (reference sequence). Trimming at V came to 5 bases and at J to 7 bases, leaving 14 bases not matched to a gene. The CDR3 reads CASSRPDRGGTSEAFF. For the CDR3, the DNA is TGTGCCAGCAGTCGACCGGACAGGGGAGGGACCAGTGAAGCTTTCTTT.

CDR3 sequence: CASSEQGLNQPQHF. The DNA for the CDR3 is TGTGCCAGCAGTGAACAGGGTCTCAATCAGCCCCAGCATTTT. The genes are TRBV2 and TRBJ1-5; weak D call: TRBD1 (5 bases). The CDR3 contains 14 residues. Trimming removed 2 bases from V and 3 bases from J, with 8 bases in between. The V gene's germline CDR1 is SNHLY and CDR2 FYNNEI.

The chain has TRBV18 and TRBJ1-1, with 8 bases that match TRBD1. CDR1 is KGHSH, CDR2 LQKENI, per germline. The V gene end was trimmed by 6 bases and the J gene end by 1 base; junction bases not matched to a gene: 10. The CDR3 runs to 16 residues. The CDR3 nucleotides are TGTGCCAGCTCCAGGCAGGGGGCGTTCGGGAACACTGAAGCTTTCTTT. Translating it yields CASSRQGAFGNTEAFF. The variable domain in full, with the rest retrieved from reference TRBV18 and TRBJ1-1, is NAGVMQNPRHLVRRRGQEARLRCSPMKGHSHVYWYRQLPEEGLKFMVYLQKENIIDESGMPKERFSAEFPKEGPSILRIQQVVRGDSAAYFCASSRQGAFGNTEAFFGQGTRLTVV.

The sample holds one count of this clone. V usage is TRBV7-4 and J usage is TRBJ1-5; D gene ambiguous. Germline V gene lookup returns CDR1 SGHVT and CDR2 SQSDAQ. V shed 2 bases and J shed 5 bases, with 19 bases lying between them. The length of the CDR3 is 17 residues. The CDR3 DNA reads as TGTGCCAGCAGCTTAAAATCGGAGAGAAAATCGCATCAGCCCCAGCATTTT. Translating gives CASSLKSERKSHQPQHF.

This clone was seen a handful of times. The gene calls are TRBV19 and TRBJ2-3; TRBD2 aligns across 8 bases. Germline V gene sequence: CDR1 LNHDA, CDR2 SQIVND (reference sequence). This CDR3 comprises 17 residues. The junction had 9 bases not matched to a gene; V was cut back by 0 bases and J by 4 bases. The CDR3 is CASSIDGRASRADTQYF. CDR3 nucleotides: TGTGCCAGTAGTATAGACGGGAGGGCCAGTCGAGCAGATACGCAGTATTTT.